This T cell receptor (beta chain) was observed in a study of shared clonotypes between healthy human individuals. The method was immunoSEQ multiplex PCR; TCRdb's version includes in-frame clones alone and lacks a portion of them. Of more than 1,200,000 clones listed, around 98.5% are singletons. The sequenced material came from naive CD4+ T cells sorted from blood. Subset in this sample: CD45RA+ positively selected. The clonotype was recovered from a man aged 25 to 45 in good health.

CDR3 protein: CATSKSPSRKYF. In DNA form, the CDR3 reads TGTGCCACCAGCAAATCCCCGTCGAGGAAGTATTTT. The V and J genes are TRBV15 and TRBJ2-3; D is ambiguous. The CDR3 covers 12 residues. V was pared by 4 bases and J by 13 bases, with 15 bases between. The V gene's germline CDR1 is LNHNV and CDR2 YYDKDF (reference sequence). The full variable domain, its missing parts supplied by reference TRBV15 and TRBJ2-3, is DAMVIQNPRYQVTQFGKPVTLSCSQTLNHNVMYWYQQKSSQAPKLLFHYYDKDFNNEADTPDNFQSRRPNTSFCFLDIRSPGLGDTAMYLCATSKSPSRKYFGPGTRLTVL.